The 8 T cell receptor beta chains in this list originate from one sample, sequenced in a study of cytomegalovirus exposure and HLA in healthy donors. The PCR had 60 Vbeta and 13 Jbeta primers. Clones were read by immunoSEQ multiplex PCR, and TCRdb kept only the in-frame ones, dropping some. This table lists 150,000 to 200,000 clones. Sequencing used PBMCs. Receptor source: a woman aged 60 to 75 in good health and CMV-seronegative.

The chain is built from TRBV2 and TRBJ2-5; D may be TRBD1 (6 bases). Gene TRBJ2-7 matches the end of the DNA better, so the J call may be wrong. This CDR3 has 14 residues. CDR1 and CDR2 from the germline V gene are SNHLY and FYNNEI. CDR3 sequence: CASSEDRASYEQYF. The CDR3 nucleotides read TGTGCCAGCAGTGAAGACAGGGCCTCCTACGAGCAGTACTTC.

The chain has TRBV19 and TRBJ2-5; D is possibly TRBD1 (5 bases). V shed 9 bases and J shed 1 base, with 18 bases lying between them. Germline V gene data show CDR1 as LNHDA and CDR2 as SQIVND (reference sequence). The CDR3 consists of 15 residues. CDR3 residues: CAREQTDYFQETQYF. The CDR3 coding sequence is TGTGCCAGGGAACAGACAGATTACTTCCAAGAGACCCAGTACTTC.

The rearrangement links TRBV5-6 to TRBJ1-1, with TRBD1 matching 9 bases. The CDR3 runs to 16 residues. The V segment lost 4 bases and the J segment 2 bases; nucleotides outside the gene matches: 9. The germline gives CDR1 SGHDT, CDR2 YYEEEE. The DNA for the CDR3 is TGTGCCAGCAGCGCGCCCGGGACAGGGTTAAACACTGAAGCTTTCTTT. This translates into CASSAPGTGLNTEAFF.

The genes are TRBV4-2 and TRBJ2-7; 12 bases align to TRBD2. Trimming at V came to 0 bases and at J to 1 base, leaving 4 bases not matched to a gene. CDR1 and CDR2 (germline): LGHNA, YNFKEQ. The CDR3 is 17 amino acids. CDR3 region: CASSQELAGGRSYEQYF. DNA of the CDR3: TGTGCCAGCAGCCAAGAACTAGCGGGGGGCAGGTCCTACGAGCAGTACTTC.

This chain joins TRBV6-5 and TRBJ1-6; 8 nucleotides align to TRBD1. V lost 6 bases to trimming and J lost 7 bases; unmatched junction nucleotides: 5. The germline CDR1 and CDR2 sequences are MNHEY and SVGAGI. CDR3 length: 14 amino acids. The CDR3 here is CASRPGQENSPLHF. The CDR3 nucleotides read TGTGCCAGCAGACCGGGACAGGAGAATTCACCCCTCCACTTT.

The rearrangement links TRBV9 to TRBJ1-4; D remains ambiguous. Germline CDR1 is SGDLS and CDR2 is YYNGEE. The CDR3 totals 14 residues. Trimming pared 0 bases from V and 4 bases from J, leaving 7 bases between. The CDR3 here is CASSVAPFNEKLFF. In DNA, the CDR3 is TGTGCCAGCAGCGTAGCCCCTTTTAATGAAAAACTGTTTTTT. Drawing the rest from reference TRBV9 and TRBJ1-4, the complete variable domain is DSGVTQTPKHLITATGQRVTLRCSPRSGDLSVYWYQQSLDQGLQFLIQYYNGEERAKGNILERFSAQQFPDLHSELNLSSLELGDSALYFCASSVAPFNEKLFFGSGTQLSVL.

This chain uses TRBV28 with TRBJ2-5, with 8 bases lining up with TRBD1. CDR1 and CDR2 from the germline V gene are MDHEN and SYDVKM. Germline trimming cut 6 bases from V and 4 bases from J; bases unmatched to any gene: 7. The CDR3 spans 14 residues. Written as DNA, the CDR3 is TGTGCCAGCAGCCAGACAGGGGCGCCAGAGACCCAGTACTTC. Encoded protein: CASSQTGAPETQYF.

CDR3 DNA sequence: TGTGCCAGTAGTATAGTCACACCGAACACCGGGGAGCTGTTTTTT. Translation gives CASSIVTPNTGELFF. This chain links TRBV19 with TRBJ2-2; D unclear. This CDR3 has 15 residues. Per germline, CDR1 LNHDA and CDR2 SQIVND (reference sequence). Trimming stripped 1 base from V and 0 bases from J, with 6 bases between.